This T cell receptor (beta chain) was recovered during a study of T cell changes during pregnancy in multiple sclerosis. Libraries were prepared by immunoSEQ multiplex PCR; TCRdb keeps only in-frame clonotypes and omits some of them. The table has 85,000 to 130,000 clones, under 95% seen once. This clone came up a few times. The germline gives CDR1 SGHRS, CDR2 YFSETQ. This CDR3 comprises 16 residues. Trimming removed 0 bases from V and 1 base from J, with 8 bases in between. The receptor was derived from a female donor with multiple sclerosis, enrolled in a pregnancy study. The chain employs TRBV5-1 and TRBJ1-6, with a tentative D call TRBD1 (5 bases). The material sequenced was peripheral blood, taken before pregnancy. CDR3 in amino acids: CASSLEGASYNSPLHF. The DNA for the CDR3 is TGCGCCAGCAGCTTGGAAGGGGCTTCCTATAATTCACCCCTCCACTTT.